The source of this T cell receptor (beta chain) is a study of blood T cells in healthy people across ages. Next came a second PCR, run for about 6 to 12 cycles, which used a sample-barcoded 5' primer along with a J-beta primer mix. TCRdb independently ran MiXCR on the 5' RACE reads; one entry per CDR3 protein. Here the sample spans about a million distinct CDR3 sequences, 35% to 40% being singletons. Healthy Russian Caucasian donors spanned ages about 6 to 100 years. Researchers report isolating at least 7 million PBMCs per sample. The ends lost 7 bases at V and 5 bases at J; junction bases unmatched: 10. Germline V CDR1 and CDR2: ENHRY, SYGVKD. This CDR3 contains 15 residues.

This TCR came from a man younger than 35 in good health. The source material was blood. The V call is TRBV10-3, the J call TRBJ2-1, with TRBD2 identical over 8 bases. In DNA form, the CDR3 reads TGTGCCATCACAGAAACAGCGGGGGTCAACAATGAGCAGTTCTTC. Protein product: CAITETAGVNNEQFF.